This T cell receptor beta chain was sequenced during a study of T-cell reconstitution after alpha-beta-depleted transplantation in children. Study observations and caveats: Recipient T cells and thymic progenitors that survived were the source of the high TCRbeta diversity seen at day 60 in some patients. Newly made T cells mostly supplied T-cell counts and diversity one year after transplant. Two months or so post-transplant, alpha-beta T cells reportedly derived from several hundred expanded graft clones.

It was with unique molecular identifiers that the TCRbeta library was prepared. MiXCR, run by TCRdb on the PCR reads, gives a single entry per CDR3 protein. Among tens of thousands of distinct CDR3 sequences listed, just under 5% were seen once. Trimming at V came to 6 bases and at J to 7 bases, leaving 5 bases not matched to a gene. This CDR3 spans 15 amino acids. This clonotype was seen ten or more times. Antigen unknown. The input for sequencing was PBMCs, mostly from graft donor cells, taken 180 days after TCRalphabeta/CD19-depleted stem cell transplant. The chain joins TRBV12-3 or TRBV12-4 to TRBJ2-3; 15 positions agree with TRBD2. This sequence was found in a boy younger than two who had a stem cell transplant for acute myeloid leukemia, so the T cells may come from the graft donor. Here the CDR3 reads CASRGTSGGPYTQYF. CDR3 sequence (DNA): TGTGCCAGCAGGGGGACTAGCGGGGGGCCATATACGCAGTATTTT.